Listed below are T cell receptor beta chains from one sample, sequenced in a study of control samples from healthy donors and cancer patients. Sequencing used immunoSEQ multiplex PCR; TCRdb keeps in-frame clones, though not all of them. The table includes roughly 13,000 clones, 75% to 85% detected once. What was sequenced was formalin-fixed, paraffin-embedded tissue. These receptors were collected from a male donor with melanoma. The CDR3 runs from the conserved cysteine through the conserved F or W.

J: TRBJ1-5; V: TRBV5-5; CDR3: CASSPTGQNNQPQHF
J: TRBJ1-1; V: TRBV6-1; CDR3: CASSERTGDRAFF
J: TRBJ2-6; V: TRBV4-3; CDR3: CASSRAGANVLTF
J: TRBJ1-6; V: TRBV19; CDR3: CASSTYNSPLHF
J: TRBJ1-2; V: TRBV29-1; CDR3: CTTDGTGHGGNYGYTF
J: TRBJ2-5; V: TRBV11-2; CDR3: CASSLSAGGETQYF
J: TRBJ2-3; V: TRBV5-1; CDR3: CASSLGGQRLSTDTQYF
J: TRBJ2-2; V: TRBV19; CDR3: CASSLIQGTGRNTGELFF
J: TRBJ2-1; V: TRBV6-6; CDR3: CASSTEPGSYNEQFF
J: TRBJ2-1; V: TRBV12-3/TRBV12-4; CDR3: CASTVTSGDLQFF